What follows is one TCR beta chain and its context. This sample was included in a study of blood T cell repertoires in COVID-19. Turning to the study itself: Acute and convalescent COVID-19 specimens originated in the United States, Italy and Spain. PBMCs, B-cell-depleted T cells, or T cells provided the cDNA or gDNA that made up the material.

Per the original methods: Estimates of nucleated cell counts were drawn from the amplification of reference gene primers. Produced via immunoSEQ multiplex PCR; TCRdb's table is partial and in-frame only. That table supplies the V and J calls and clone size; D and trimming were determined from the DNA. The sample holds fewer than 250,000 clones, roughly nine tenths seen once. Germline V gives CDR1 LNHDA, CDR2 SQIVND (reference sequence). Trimming removed 5 bases from V and 2 bases from J, with 11 bases in between. The CDR3 runs 14 residues. The genes are TRBV19 and TRBJ2-3; TRBD1 might be the D (6 bases). The sequenced material came from peripheral blood. The TCR was taken from a man between 35 and 55 years old with acute or convalescent COVID-19. In nucleotides, the CDR3 is TGTGCCAGTAGTGTCGACAGGAACACAGATACGCAGTATTTT. Its protein product is CASSVDRNTDTQYF.